The clone carrying this T cell receptor (beta chain) was counted once. V shed 1 base, J shed 9 bases, and the junction held 5 bases outside the gene matches. CDR1 is LGHNA, CDR2 YNFKEQ, per germline. This CDR3 has 15 residues. The data belong to a study of control samples from healthy donors and cancer patients. TCRdb's copy holds only in-frame clones and misses some; the assay was immunoSEQ multiplex PCR. The table lists 95,000 to 130,000 clones, over 90% of them singletons. The sequenced sample consisted of blood. This TCR was sampled from a man younger than 45 in good health. The rearrangement links TRBV4-2 to TRBJ2-5; 13 bases map to TRBD2. DNA for the CDR3: TGTGCCAGCAGCCAAGGACTAGCGGGGGGAGGGGCCCAGTACTTC. Protein: CASSQGLAGGGAQYF.